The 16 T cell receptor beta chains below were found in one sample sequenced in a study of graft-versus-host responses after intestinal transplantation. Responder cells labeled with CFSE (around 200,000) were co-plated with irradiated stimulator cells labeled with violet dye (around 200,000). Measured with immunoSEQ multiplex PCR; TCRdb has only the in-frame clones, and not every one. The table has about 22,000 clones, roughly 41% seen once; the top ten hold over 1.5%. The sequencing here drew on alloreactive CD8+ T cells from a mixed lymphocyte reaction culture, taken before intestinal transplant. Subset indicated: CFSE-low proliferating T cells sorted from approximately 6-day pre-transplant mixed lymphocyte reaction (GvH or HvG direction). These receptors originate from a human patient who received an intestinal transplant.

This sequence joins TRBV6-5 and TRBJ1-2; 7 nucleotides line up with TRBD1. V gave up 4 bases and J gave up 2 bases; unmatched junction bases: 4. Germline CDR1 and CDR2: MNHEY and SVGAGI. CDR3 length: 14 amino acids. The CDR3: CASSWGQPNYGYTF. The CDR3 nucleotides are TGTGCCAGCAGTTGGGGACAGCCAAACTATGGCTACACCTTC.

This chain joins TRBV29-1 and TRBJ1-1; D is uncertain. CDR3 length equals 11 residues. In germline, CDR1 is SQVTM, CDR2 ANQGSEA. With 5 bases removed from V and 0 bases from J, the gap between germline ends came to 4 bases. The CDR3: CSVHLNTEAFF. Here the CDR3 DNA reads TGCAGCGTTCACCTGAACACTGAAGCTTTCTTT.

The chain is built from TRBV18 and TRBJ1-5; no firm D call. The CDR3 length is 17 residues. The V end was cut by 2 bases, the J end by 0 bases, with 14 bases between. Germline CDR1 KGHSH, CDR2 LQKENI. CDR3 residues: CASSPGPTLLSNQPQHF. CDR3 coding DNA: TGTGCCAGCTCACCAGGACCGACCCTCCTTAGCAATCAGCCCCAGCATTTT.

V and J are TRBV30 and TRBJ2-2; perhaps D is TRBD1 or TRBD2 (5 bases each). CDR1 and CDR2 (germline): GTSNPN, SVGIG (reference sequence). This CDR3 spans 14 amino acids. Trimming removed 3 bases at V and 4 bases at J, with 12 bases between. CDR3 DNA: TGTGCCTGGAGGGGGGACCCTTCCACCGGGGAGCTGTTTTTT. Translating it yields CAWRGDPSTGELFF.

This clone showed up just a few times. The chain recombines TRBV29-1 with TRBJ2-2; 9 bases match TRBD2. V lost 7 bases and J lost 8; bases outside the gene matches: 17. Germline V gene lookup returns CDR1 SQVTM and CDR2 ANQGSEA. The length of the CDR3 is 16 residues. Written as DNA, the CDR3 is TGCAGCGCCACGATGCCGGGACTAGCAGTAGTTGGGGAGCTGTTTTTT. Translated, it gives CSATMPGLAVVGELFF.

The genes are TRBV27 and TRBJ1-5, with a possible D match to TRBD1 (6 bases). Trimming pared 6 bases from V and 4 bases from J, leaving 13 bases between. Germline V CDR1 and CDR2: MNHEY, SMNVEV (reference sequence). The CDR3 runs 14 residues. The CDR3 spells CASSRSTGNQPQHF. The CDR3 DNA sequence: TGTGCCAGCAGCCGTAGTACAGGGAATCAGCCCCAGCATTTT.

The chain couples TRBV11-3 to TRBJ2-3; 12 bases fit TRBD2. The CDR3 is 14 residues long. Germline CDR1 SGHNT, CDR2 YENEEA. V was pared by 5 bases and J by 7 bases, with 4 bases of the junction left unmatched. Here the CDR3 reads CASSPSGRANTQYF. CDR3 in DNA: TGTGCCAGCAGCCCTAGCGGGAGGGCAAATACGCAGTATTTT.

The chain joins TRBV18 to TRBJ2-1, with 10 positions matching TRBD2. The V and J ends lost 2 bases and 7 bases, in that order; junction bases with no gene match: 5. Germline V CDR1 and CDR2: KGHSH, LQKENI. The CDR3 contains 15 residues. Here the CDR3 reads CASSPTSGNSNEQFF. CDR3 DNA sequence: TGTGCCAGCTCACCAACTAGCGGGAACTCAAATGAGCAGTTCTTC.

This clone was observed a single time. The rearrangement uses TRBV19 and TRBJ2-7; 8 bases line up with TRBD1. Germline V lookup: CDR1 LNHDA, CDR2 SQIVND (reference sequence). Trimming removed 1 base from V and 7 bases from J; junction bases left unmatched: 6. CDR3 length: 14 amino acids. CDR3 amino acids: CASSIGQGSWEQYF. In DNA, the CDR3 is TGTGCCAGTAGTATAGGACAGGGGAGCTGGGAGCAGTACTTC.

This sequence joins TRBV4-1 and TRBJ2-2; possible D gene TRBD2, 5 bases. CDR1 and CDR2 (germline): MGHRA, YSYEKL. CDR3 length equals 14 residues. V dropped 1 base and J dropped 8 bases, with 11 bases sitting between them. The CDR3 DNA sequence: TGCGCCAGCAGCCAAGGGCAATCGGGGGGGGAGCTGTTTTTT. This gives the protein CASSQGQSGGELFF.

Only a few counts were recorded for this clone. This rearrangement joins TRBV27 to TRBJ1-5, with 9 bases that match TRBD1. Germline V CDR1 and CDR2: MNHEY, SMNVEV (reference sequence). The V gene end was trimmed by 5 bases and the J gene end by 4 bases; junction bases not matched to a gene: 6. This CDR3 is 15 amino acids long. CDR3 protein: CASSPWTGENQPQHF. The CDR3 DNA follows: TGTGCCAGCAGTCCGTGGACAGGGGAGAATCAGCCCCAGCATTTT.

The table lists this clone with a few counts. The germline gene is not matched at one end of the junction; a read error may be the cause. The CDR3 reads CAISGAGYNEQFF. In DNA, the CDR3 is TGTGCCATCAGTGGGGCGGGCTACAATGAGCAGTTCTTC. The chain links TRBV6-5 to TRBJ2-1; either TRBD1 or TRBD2 may supply D (5 bases each). The germline gives CDR1 MNHEY, CDR2 SVGAGI. The CDR3 has 13 residues.

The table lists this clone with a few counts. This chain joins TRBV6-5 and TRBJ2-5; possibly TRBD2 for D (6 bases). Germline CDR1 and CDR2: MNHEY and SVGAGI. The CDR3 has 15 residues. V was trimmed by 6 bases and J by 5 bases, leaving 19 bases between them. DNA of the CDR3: TGTGCCAGCAGCACAGGATTTTTTCGGGGGGAGACCCAGTACTTC. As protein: CASSTGFFRGETQYF.

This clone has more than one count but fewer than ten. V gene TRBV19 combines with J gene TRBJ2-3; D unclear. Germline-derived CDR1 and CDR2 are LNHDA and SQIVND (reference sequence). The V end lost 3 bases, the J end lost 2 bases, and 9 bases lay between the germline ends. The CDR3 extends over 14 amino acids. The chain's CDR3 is CASSIGQITDTQYF. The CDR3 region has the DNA TGTGCCAGTAGTATCGGGCAGATCACAGATACGCAGTATTTT.

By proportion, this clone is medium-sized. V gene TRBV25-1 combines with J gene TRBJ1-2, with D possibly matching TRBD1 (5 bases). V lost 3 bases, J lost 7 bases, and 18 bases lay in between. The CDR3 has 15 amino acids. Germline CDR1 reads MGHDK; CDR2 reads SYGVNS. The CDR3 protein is CASSESEGTFGGYTF. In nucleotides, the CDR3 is TGTGCCAGCAGTGAGTCCGAGGGGACGTTCGGTGGCTACACCTTC.

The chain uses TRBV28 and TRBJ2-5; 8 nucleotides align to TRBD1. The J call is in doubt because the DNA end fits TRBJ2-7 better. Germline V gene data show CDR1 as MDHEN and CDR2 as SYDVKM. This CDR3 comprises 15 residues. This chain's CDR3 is CASSLLGQAGYEQYF. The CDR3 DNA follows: TGTGCCAGCAGTCTCTTGGGACAGGCAGGCTACGAGCAGTACTTC.